The sequence of this T cell receptor beta chain was determined in a study of identical twins. Findings and caveats of the study: Models predicted less out-of-frame TCR alpha sharing in monozygotic twins than was found. Cord blood's abundant beta clonotypes had fewer insertions, unlike memory repertoires. A cross-sectional statistical analysis, not follow-up of the same donors, supported the conclusions.

TCRdb re-called the 5' RACE reads with MiXCR, one entry per CDR3 protein. The profile covers roughly 1,500,000 distinct CDR3 sequences, with 25% to 35% appearing a single time and roughly 0.3% taken by the ten largest. In regard to this clonotype: Its antigen is not identified.

Material: cord blood. This TCR was sampled from a newborn girl in good health.

DNA of the CDR3: TGTGCCAGCAGCCGGGAGCATGAGCAGTTCTTC. Translated: CASSREHEQFF. The V call is TRBV5-5, the J call TRBJ2-1; perhaps TRBD2 as D (6 bases). Trimming cost V 4 bases and J 8 bases, with 7 bases left between them. Per the germline V gene, CDR1 is SGHKS and CDR2 is YYEKEE (reference sequence). The CDR3 length is 11 residues. Supplemented by reference TRBV5-5 and TRBJ2-1, the full variable domain reads DAGVTQSPTHLIKTRGQQVTLRCSPISGHKSVSWYQQVLGQGPQFIFQYYEKEERGRGNFPDRFSARQFPNYSSELNVNALLLGDSALYLCASSREHEQFFGPGTRLTVL.